The 26 T cell receptor beta chains below come from one sample, sequenced in a study of blood T cell repertoires in COVID-19. Assay: immunoSEQ multiplex PCR; the TCRdb copy retains only in-frame clones and omits some. The table lists around 700,000 clones, approximately 90% of them singletons. Sequences were obtained from peripheral blood. These receptors were obtained from a woman younger than 30 with acute or convalescent COVID-19.

The rearrangement links TRBV19 to TRBJ2-1; 12 bases agree with TRBD1. Germline CDR1 and CDR2: LNHDA and SQIVND (reference sequence). The CDR3 spans 15 residues. Trimming cost V 5 bases and J 8 bases; bases outside gene matches: 7. CDR3 DNA: TGTGCCAGTAGTGAGGGGACAGGGGGCGGAGATGAGCAGTTCTTC. It is translated as CASSEGTGGGDEQFF. Full variable domain (outside the CDR3, taken from reference TRBV19 and TRBJ2-1): DGGITQSPKYLFRKEGQNVTLSCEQNLNHDAMYWYRQDPGQGLRLIYYSQIVNDFQKGDIAEGYSVSREKKESFPLTVTSAQKNPTAFYLCASSEGTGGGDEQFFGPGTRLTVL.

The CDR3 DNA is TGCAGCGCCGGAGGGTTTGTGGCGAACACTGAAGCTTTCTTT. This codes for CSAGGFVANTEAFF. This chain joins TRBV29-1 and TRBJ1-1; unclear D gene. Germline V gene lookup returns CDR1 SQVTM and CDR2 ANQGSEA. V lost 7 bases and J lost 1, with 16 bases in between. The CDR3 loop spans 14 amino acids.

This chain connects TRBV7-8 to TRBJ1-5, with D maybe TRBD1 (5 bases). Germline V gives CDR1 SGHVS, CDR2 FQNEAQ. The CDR3 is 12 residues long. V dropped 5 bases and J dropped 7 bases, with 9 bases sitting between them. CDR3 residues: CASSAGVQPQHF. CDR3 coding DNA: TGTGCCAGCAGCGCGGGGGTCCAGCCCCAGCATTTT.

The CDR3 DNA follows: TGTGCCAGCAGCCAAGAGGGGACAGTAGACTATGGCTACACCTTC. It specifies CASSQEGTVDYGYTF. This rearrangement joins TRBV4-2 to TRBJ1-2, with 7 bases lining up with TRBD1. The ends lost 0 bases at V and 3 bases at J; junction bases unmatched: 4. Germline V gives CDR1 LGHNA, CDR2 YNFKEQ. This CDR3 has 15 amino acids.

The rearrangement uses TRBV5-1 and TRBJ1-1, with D possibly matching TRBD1 (5 bases). The V end lost 4 bases, the J end lost 8 bases, and 21 bases lay between the germline ends. The CDR3 has 15 residues. Per germline, CDR1 SGHRS and CDR2 YFSETQ. CDR3 sequence (DNA): TGCGCCAGCAGCCTTGGGCGGGGGGGAGGTAGGGAAGCTTTCTTT. Translated, it gives CASSLGRGGGREAFF.

This clone has just one count. The rearrangement uses TRBV6-5 and TRBJ1-2, with D maybe TRBD1 (6 bases). This CDR3 comprises 15 residues. CDR1 MNHEY and CDR2 SVGAGI come from the germline V gene. V shed 2 bases and J shed 4 bases, with 14 bases lying between them. The CDR3, as DNA: TGTGCCAGCAGTTACGGGCCAGGGGAGTCCTATGGCTACACCTTC. Translated: CASSYGPGESYGYTF.

The chain is built from TRBV19 and TRBJ1-5; no clear D gene. This CDR3 is 13 amino acids long. The V end was cut by 3 bases, the J end by 8 bases, with 11 bases between. Germline-derived CDR1 and CDR2 are LNHDA and SQIVND (reference sequence). As DNA, the CDR3 is TGTGCCAGTAGTATCGAGTGGGCGAAGCCCCAGCATTTT. Translating gives CASSIEWAKPQHF. The full variable domain, in which reference TRBV19 and TRBJ1-5 provide the parts outside the CDR3, is DGGITQSPKYLFRKEGQNVTLSCEQNLNHDAMYWYRQDPGQGLRLIYYSQIVNDFQKGDIAEGYSVSREKKESFPLTVTSAQKNPTAFYLCASSIEWAKPQHFGDGTRLSIL.

This chain links TRBV3-1 (or the pseudogene TRBV3-2) with TRBJ2-3, with TRBD2 matching over 9 bases. V gave up 5 bases and J gave up 8 bases; unmatched junction bases: 11. Germline CDR1 reads LGHDT; CDR2 reads YNNKEL (reference sequence). This CDR3 contains 15 residues. The CDR3 nucleotides are TGTGCCAGCAGCAAAAGGGCGGGGGGGTATGGTACGCAGTATTTT. This sequence encodes CASSKRAGGYGTQYF.

This rearrangement joins TRBV6-1 to TRBJ1-3; D is unclear. V gave up 2 bases and J gave up 0 bases, with 17 bases separating them. Germline V gene data show CDR1 as MNHNS and CDR2 as SASEGT. This CDR3 contains 18 residues. CDR3 sequence reads: CASSEWHMAGHSGNTIYF. For the CDR3, the DNA is TGTGCCAGCAGTGAATGGCATATGGCAGGTCACTCTGGAAACACCATATATTTT.

The V gene is TRBV7-9, the J gene TRBJ1-1; no definite D call. CDR3 length equals 14 residues. V was trimmed by 5 bases and J by 6 bases, leaving 16 bases between them. Germline-derived CDR1 and CDR2 are SEHNR and FQNEAQ (reference sequence). The CDR3 loop is CASSPTYPGAEAFF. The CDR3 DNA follows: TGTGCCAGCAGCCCAACGTACCCCGGGGCTGAAGCTTTCTTT.

The chain joins TRBV29-1 to TRBJ1-2; 7 bases map to TRBD1. J was trimmed by 4 bases and V by 5 bases; bases with no gene match: 10. The length of the CDR3 is 14 residues. Germline assignment: CDR1 SQVTM and CDR2 ANQGSEA. The CDR3 coding sequence is TGCAGCGTTCAGGGGGAGAAGAACGGCTATGGCTACACCTTC. Translation gives CSVQGEKNGYGYTF.

The genes are TRBV29-1 and TRBJ2-7; tentative D call: TRBD1 (5 bases). The germline V gene has CDR1 SQVTM and CDR2 ANQGSEA. This CDR3 contains 13 residues. Trimming shortened V by 8 bases and J by 9 bases, and 23 bases separated the two germline ends. CDR3 protein: CSIGDDSVRGQYF. The CDR3 DNA is TGCAGCATAGGAGACGACAGTGTACGAGGGCAGTACTTC.

The chain links TRBV6-4 to TRBJ2-2; TRBD2 might be the D (7 bases). The CDR3 consists of 17 residues. Trimming removed 6 bases from V and 6 bases from J, with 23 bases in between. In germline, CDR1 is MRHNA, CDR2 SNTAGT. The DNA for the CDR3 is TGTGCCAGCAGGGCCCTCGGGTTGAGGGGGGGCCCCGGGGAGCTGTTTTTT. Protein product: CASRALGLRGGPGELFF.

The count of this clone is one. The genes are TRBV24-1 and TRBJ1-4; D perhaps matches TRBD1 (5 bases). Germline values: CDR1 KGHDR, CDR2 SFDVKD. With 5 bases removed from V and 8 bases from J, the gap between germline ends came to 11 bases. The CDR3 is 13 residues long. CDR3: CATSAKTDEKLFF. The CDR3 DNA reads as TGTGCCACCAGTGCTAAGACAGACGAAAAACTGTTTTTT.

The chain uses TRBV6-5 and TRBJ1-6, with 8 positions matching TRBD1. Trimming at V came to 5 bases and at J to 9 bases, leaving 6 bases not matched to a gene. CDR3 size: 14 residues. The germline gives CDR1 MNHEY, CDR2 SVGAGI. The CDR3 DNA is TGTGCCAGCAGTCCCGGACAGGGTATTTCACCCCTCCACTTT. It yields the protein CASSPGQGISPLHF.

The J gene is TRBJ2-7, the V gene TRBV29-1; 10 nucleotides match TRBD1. There are 14 residues in the CDR3. CDR1 and CDR2 (germline): SQVTM, ANQGSEA. V shed 4 bases and J 5 bases; nucleotides not matched to a gene: 8. CDR3 DNA sequence: TGCAGCGTTGGGGGACAGGGGTTCATCAACGAGCAGTACTTC. It specifies CSVGGQGFINEQYF.

This clone occurred a few times. The J gene is TRBJ1-3, the V gene TRBV4-3; D gene uncertain. V dropped 0 bases and J dropped 1 base, with 10 bases sitting between them. Looked up from germline, CDR1 is LGHNA and CDR2 is YSLEER. The CDR3 extends over 16 amino acids. The chain's CDR3 is CASSQDGALSGNTIYF. CDR3 DNA: TGCGCCAGCAGCCAAGACGGTGCGCTTTCTGGAAACACCATATATTTT.

The chain combines TRBV5-8 with TRBJ1-5; 7 bases line up with TRBD1. J gave up 9 bases and V 4 bases, and 7 bases lay outside the gene matches. This CDR3 comprises 13 residues. The germline V gene encodes CDR1 SGHTS and CDR2 YDEGEE. The chain's CDR3 is CASSLGQAGPQHF. CDR3 nucleotides: TGTGCCAGCAGCCTTGGACAGGCCGGGCCCCAGCATTTT.

The chain has TRBV5-1 and TRBJ2-1; D remains unclear. CDR3 length: 15 amino acids. The germline V gene encodes CDR1 SGHRS and CDR2 YFSETQ. V was shortened by 0 bases and J by 2 bases, with 9 bases between the two germline ends. This CDR3 is CASSLGWATYNEQFF. The DNA for the CDR3 is TGCGCCAGCAGCTTGGGTTGGGCTACCTACAATGAGCAGTTCTTC. The full variable domain, its missing parts supplied by reference TRBV5-1 and TRBJ2-1, is KAGVTQTPRYLIKTRGQQVTLSCSPISGHRSVSWYQQTPGQGLQFLFEYFSETQRNKGNFPGRFSGRQFSNSRSEMNVSTLELGDSALYLCASSLGWATYNEQFFGPGTRLTVL.

This chain joins TRBV7-2 and TRBJ1-2, with a weak D call TRBD1 (5 bases). Germline CDR1 SGHTA, CDR2 FQGNSA. This CDR3 contains 16 residues. Trimming pared 5 bases from V and 6 bases from J, leaving 22 bases between. The CDR3 reads CASSPSGDGPPHGYTF. The CDR3 DNA reads as TGTGCCAGCAGCCCCTCGGGGGACGGCCCTCCGCATGGCTACACCTTC.

The chain links TRBV3-1 (or the pseudogene TRBV3-2) to TRBJ1-1; D is unresolved. This CDR3 has 15 amino acids. The ends were cut back, 4 bases at V and 2 bases at J, with 14 bases in the middle. Per the germline V gene, CDR1 is LGHDT and CDR2 is YNNKEL (reference sequence). CDR3 region: CASSRRGSVNTEAFF. The DNA for the CDR3 is TGTGCCAGCAGCCGGAGAGGATCGGTAAACACTGAAGCTTTCTTT.

J is TRBJ1-1 and V is TRBV5-1, with TRBD1 matching 7 bases. This CDR3 has 15 amino acids. The V gene end was trimmed by 2 bases and the J gene end by 0 bases; junction bases not matched to a gene: 4. The germline CDR1 and CDR2 sequences are SGHRS and YFSETQ. CDR3 protein: CASSLRTGMNTEAFF. DNA of the CDR3: TGCGCCAGCAGCTTAAGGACAGGAATGAACACTGAAGCTTTCTTT.

The chain recombines TRBV7-6 with TRBJ1-5; 7 bases match TRBD1. Looked up from germline, CDR1 is SGHVS and CDR2 is FNYEAQ. The V gene end was trimmed by 3 bases and the J gene end by 3 bases; junction bases not matched to a gene: 5. This CDR3 comprises 15 residues. CDR3 sequence: CASSLAGGYNQPQHF. Here the CDR3 DNA reads TGTGCCAGCAGCTTGGCAGGGGGGTACAATCAGCCCCAGCATTTT.

This clone came up once. The chain is built from TRBV9 and TRBJ2-7, with TRBD2 identical over 10 bases. CDR1 is SGDLS, CDR2 YYNGEE, per germline. The CDR3 covers 20 residues. Germline trimming cut 3 bases from V and 6 bases from J; bases unmatched to any gene: 24. The CDR3 coding sequence is TGTGCCAGCAGCGCTCCCGGACAGGGCGTACTAGCGGGGAATCCGGGCGAGCAGTACTTC. Amino acid sequence: CASSAPGQGVLAGNPGEQYF.

For this clone: Other DNA sequences in this sample translate to the same CDR3. V is TRBV5-1 and J is TRBJ1-1, with D possibly TRBD1 on 6 matching bases. Germline CDR1 is SGHRS and CDR2 is YFSETQ. CDR3 length: 14 amino acids. V gave up 4 bases and J gave up 1 base, with 11 bases separating them. The CDR3 protein is CASSRQAGNTEAFF. As DNA, the CDR3 is TGCGCCAGCAGCCGACAGGCAGGGAACACTGAAGCTTTCTTT. Full variable domain (outside the CDR3, taken from reference TRBV5-1 and TRBJ1-1): KAGVTQTPRYLIKTRGQQVTLSCSPISGHRSVSWYQQTPGQGLQFLFEYFSETQRNKGNFPGRFSGRQFSNSRSEMNVSTLELGDSALYLCASSRQAGNTEAFFGQGTRLTVV.

The chain recombines TRBV6-5 with TRBJ1-2; 7 nucleotides align to TRBD1. V was pared by 2 bases and J by 5 bases, with 8 bases of the junction left unmatched. Per the germline V gene, CDR1 is MNHEY and CDR2 is SVGAGI. This CDR3 contains 15 residues. CDR3 nucleotides: TGTGCCAGCAGTTACAAGGACAGGATGTGGTATGGCTACACCTTC. It is translated as CASSYKDRMWYGYTF.